In this sample, the clone carrying this TCR beta chain turned up once. The ends were cut back, 6 bases at V and 8 bases at J, with 16 bases in the middle. This CDR3 is built from 13 residues. The V gene's germline CDR1 is MNHNY and CDR2 SVGAGI (reference sequence). Authors' data handling: Reference gene primer amplification yielded estimated nucleated cell counts. Sequencing used immunoSEQ multiplex PCR; TCRdb keeps in-frame clones, though not all of them. V and J calls and clone size come straight from that table; D and trimming were deduced from the DNA. The sample holds roughly 100,000 clones, approximately 84% seen once. This entry belongs to a study of blood T cell repertoires in COVID-19. In the study overall: Whether acute or convalescent, the COVID-19 samples came from the United States, Italy and Spain. Nucleic acid was either cDNA or gDNA, and it came from T cells, B-cell-depleted T cells, or PBMCs.

The TCR sequence derives from a man between 40 and 49 years old with active or convalescent COVID-19. Sequencing used peripheral blood. This chain uses TRBV6-6 with TRBJ1-2, with no clear D. The CDR3 region is CASREEVFDGYTF. As DNA, the CDR3 is TGTGCCAGCAGGGAAGAGGTGTTCGACGGCTACACCTTC.